A single sample gave rise to the 25 T cell receptor beta chains below, sequenced in a study of beta chain features in type 1 diabetes. Study-wide findings and caveats: Across all four CD4+ subsets, people with type 1 diabetes showed modestly shorter TCRB CDR3s.

Sequencing targeted expressed TCRB transcripts, as all isolated RNA had been reverse transcribed. Repertoires were generated with immunoSEQ multiplex PCR, while TCRdb's copy carries only in-frame clones and drops some. The sample yields 500,000 to 800,000 clones, approximately 13% seen once. For these TCRs, the target antigens are not known. Source material: naive CD4+ T cells from blood. These receptors came from a man aged 25-40 years with type 1 diabetes.

This clone was picked up a small number of times. The chain couples TRBV4-2 to TRBJ1-2; D gene unclear. Germline-derived CDR1 and CDR2 are LGHNA and YNFKEQ. Trimming pared 0 bases from V and 3 bases from J, leaving 14 bases between. The CDR3 length is 16 residues. This CDR3 is CASSQDMGRNDYGYTF. The CDR3, as DNA: TGTGCCAGCAGCCAAGATATGGGCAGGAACGACTATGGCTACACCTTC.

V and J are TRBV19 and TRBJ1-5, with 7 bases aligning to TRBD1. Germline loops: CDR1 LNHDA, CDR2 SQIVND (reference sequence). V dropped 6 bases and J dropped 11; count of bases not matched to a gene: 10. The length of the CDR3 is 13 residues. CDR3 nucleotide sequence: TGTGCCAGTAGAGACAGGGTGGACGGGACCCAGCATTTT. It yields the protein CASRDRVDGTQHF. Filled out from reference TRBV19 and TRBJ1-5, the complete variable domain reads DGGITQSPKYLFRKEGQNVTLSCEQNLNHDAMYWYRQDPGQGLRLIYYSQIVNDFQKGDIAEGYSVSREKKESFPLTVTSAQKNPTAFYLCASRDRVDGTQHFGDGTRLSIL.

This clone was recorded a few times. As DNA, the CDR3 is TGCGCCAGCAGTCGTGCCGGGACAGGGAGTGAAAAACTGTTTTTT. Translation: CASSRAGTGSEKLFF. This sequence joins TRBV4-1 and TRBJ1-4; 9 nucleotides line up with TRBD1. Trimming took 6 bases from V and 7 from J; bases not matched to a gene: 9. The CDR3 contains 15 residues. Germline V CDR1 and CDR2: MGHRA, YSYEKL.

To note about this clone: Different DNA sequences within this sample yield the same CDR3. V is TRBV7-9 and J is TRBJ2-7; D ambiguous. The length of the CDR3 is 12 residues. Germline V gives CDR1 SEHNR, CDR2 FQNEAQ (reference sequence). The V gene lost 5 bases and the J gene lost 3 bases, with 8 bases spanning the gap. CDR3 DNA: TGTGCCAGCAGCCGGACCGTCTACGAGCAGTACTTC. Residues: CASSRTVYEQYF. Based on the CDR3 plus reference TRBV7-9 and TRBJ2-7, the full variable domain is DTGVSQNPRHKITKRGQNVTFRCDPISEHNRLYWYRQTLGQGPEFLTYFQNEAQLEKSRLLSDRFSAERPKGSFSTLEIQRTEQGDSAMYLCASSRTVYEQYFGPGTRLTVT.

This sequence joins TRBV9 and TRBJ2-1, with a possible D match to TRBD2 (5 bases). CDR3 length equals 17 residues. Germline V gene sequence: CDR1 SGDLS, CDR2 YYNGEE. V shed 2 bases and J shed 8 bases, with 23 bases lying between them. CDR3 in DNA: TGTGCCAGCAGCGTTTACCGGGCCTCGGGGATACAATATGAGCAGTTCTTC. The encoded protein is CASSVYRASGIQYEQFF.

The chain is built from TRBV5-1 and TRBJ2-1, with D tentatively TRBD1 (5 bases). The CDR3 is 12 amino acids. Germline V lookup: CDR1 SGHRS, CDR2 YFSETQ. V lost 0 bases and J 9 bases, leaving 7 bases between the germline ends. CDR3 sequence reads: CASSLGGGEQFF. CDR3 sequence (DNA): TGCGCCAGCAGCTTGGGGGGCGGTGAGCAGTTCTTC.

The gene calls are TRBV6-6 and TRBJ1-2; 7 bases agree with TRBD1. The CDR3 is 16 amino acids. Per the germline V gene, CDR1 is MNHNY and CDR2 is SVGAGI (reference sequence). V lost 2 bases to trimming and J lost 3 bases; unmatched junction nucleotides: 9. The CDR3 region is CASSYVVRDSHYGYTF. The CDR3 DNA is TGTGCCAGCAGTTACGTGGTCCGGGACAGCCACTATGGCTACACCTTC.

This clone appeared once. Other DNA sequences in this sample translate to the same CDR3. The CDR3 DNA follows: TGCGCCAGCAGCCAAGAAACAGGGGGGTACAATGAGCAGTTCTTC. It translates to CASSQETGGYNEQFF. This chain links TRBV4-3 with TRBJ2-1; 8 bases are shared with TRBD1. Trimming removed 0 bases from V and 4 bases from J; junction bases left unmatched: 2. The CDR3 covers 15 residues. CDR1 is LGHNA, CDR2 YSLEER, per germline.

The V call is TRBV25-1, the J call TRBJ2-5; D possibly corresponds to TRBD1 (5 bases). Per germline, CDR1 MGHDK and CDR2 SYGVNS. The germline V and J ends were trimmed by 5 bases and 0 bases, with 10 bases remaining between them. CDR3 size: 14 residues. CDR3 loop: CASSQTANQETQYF. CDR3 DNA: TGTGCCAGCAGTCAGACAGCTAACCAAGAGACCCAGTACTTC.

V is TRBV4-3 and J is TRBJ1-6; D remains unclear. The CDR3 loop spans 16 amino acids. In germline, CDR1 is LGHNA, CDR2 YSLEER. Trimming left V 4 bases short and J 5 bases short, with 15 bases between. CDR3 sequence (DNA): TGCGCCAGCAGCCCCCAAGGCCCTGGGAATAATTCACCCCTCCACTTT. Its translation is CASSPQGPGNNSPLHF.

To note about this clone: Different DNA sequences within this sample yield the same CDR3. V usage is TRBV2 and J usage is TRBJ2-7; TRBD1 matches at 7 bases. There are 12 residues in the CDR3. The V and J ends lost 5 bases and 4 bases, in that order; junction bases with no gene match: 2. Germline CDR1 reads SNHLY; CDR2 reads FYNNEI. The CDR3 nucleotides are TGTGCCAGCAGTTCGGACAGGTACGAGCAGTACTTC. Translation gives CASSSDRYEQYF.

The chain joins TRBV5-1 to TRBJ2-3; D gene uncertain. V shed 1 base and J shed 2 bases, with 8 bases lying between them. CDR3 length equals 14 residues. CDR1 and CDR2 from the germline V gene are SGHRS and YFSETQ. CDR3 region: CASSLSPVTDTQYF. CDR3 nucleotide sequence: TGCGCCAGCAGCTTGTCCCCAGTCACAGATACGCAGTATTTT.

The chain couples TRBV10-3 to TRBJ2-5; 9 nucleotides match TRBD1. Germline V gene lookup returns CDR1 ENHRY and CDR2 SYGVKD. This CDR3 has 16 amino acids. J lost 4 bases, V lost 0 bases, and 6 bases had no gene match. This CDR3 reads CAISESAGQGIETQYF. CDR3 nucleotide sequence: TGTGCCATCAGTGAGTCGGCGGGACAGGGAATAGAGACCCAGTACTTC.

This clone was seen a handful of times. The genes are TRBV7-8 and TRBJ2-7; 7 bases are a match to TRBD1. CDR3 size: 16 residues. The V and J ends lost 5 bases and 1 base, in that order; junction bases with no gene match: 11. CDR1 is SGHVS and CDR2 is FQNEAQ in the germline V gene. The CDR3, as DNA: TGTGCCAGCAGCCTGTTAACCGGGACAGCGTCCTACGAGCAGTACTTC. Translation gives CASSLLTGTASYEQYF.

This clone was detected a few times. The chain uses TRBV5-6 and TRBJ2-1; D perhaps matches TRBD2 (6 bases). The germline CDR1 and CDR2 sequences are SGHDT and YYEEEE. The germline V and J ends were trimmed by 3 bases and 1 base, with 14 bases remaining between them. There are 16 residues in the CDR3. CDR3 residues: CASSSTSGVSYNEQFF. CDR3 DNA: TGTGCCAGCAGCTCGACGTCGGGGGTTTCCTACAATGAGCAGTTCTTC.

The rearrangement joins TRBV5-6 to TRBJ2-7; no firm D call. V lost 1 base to trimming and J lost 3 bases, with 11 bases between them. The CDR3 sequence is 14 residues long. Germline V CDR1 and CDR2: SGHDT, YYEEEE. The DNA for the CDR3 is TGTGCCAGCAGCTTGTCCAGAGTTGACTACGAGCAGTACTTC. It specifies CASSLSRVDYEQYF.

This clone showed up just a few times. This rearrangement joins TRBV19 to TRBJ2-1; D may be TRBD1 or TRBD2 (5 bases each). This CDR3 region has 14 residues. Germline CDR1 is LNHDA and CDR2 is SQIVND (reference sequence). V was pared by 3 bases and J by 4 bases, with 10 bases between. CDR3: CASSIGDLYNEQFF. CDR3 nucleotide sequence: TGTGCCAGTAGTATCGGGGACCTGTACAATGAGCAGTTCTTC.

J is TRBJ2-3 and V is TRBV19; tentative D call: TRBD1 (5 bases). V lost 6 bases and J lost 3, with 16 bases in between. CDR1 LNHDA and CDR2 SQIVND come from the germline V gene (reference sequence). This CDR3 spans 15 amino acids. The CDR3 sequence: CASRAGSAGTDTQYF. CDR3 coding DNA: TGTGCCAGTAGGGCCGGGTCCGCAGGGACAGATACGCAGTATTTT.

This clone was seen only a few times. The sample holds other DNA sequences that translate to the same CDR3. V and J are TRBV4-3 and TRBJ2-1; D uncertain. From germline, CDR1 is LGHNA and CDR2 YSLEER. Between the trimmed V and J ends, which lost 3 bases and 7 bases, there was a span of 7 bases. This CDR3 has 12 amino acids. This chain's CDR3 is CASSQVGNEQFF. The CDR3 DNA reads TGCGCCAGCAGCCAGGTAGGGAATGAGCAGTTCTTC.

In its sample, this clone was seen a few times. This rearrangement joins TRBV30 to TRBJ2-7; D not resolved. CDR3 length: 12 amino acids. Trimming took off 4 bases at V and 2 bases at J, with 9 bases between the two ends. Germline CDR1 reads GTSNPN; CDR2 reads SVGIG (reference sequence). In DNA form, the CDR3 reads TGTGCCTGGACAGGCTCTACCTACGAGCAGTACTTC. Translating gives CAWTGSTYEQYF.

This chain connects TRBV9 to TRBJ2-4, with TRBD1 matching over 7 bases. This CDR3 has 15 residues. Trimming took 3 bases from V and 4 from J; bases not matched to a gene: 7. Germline assignment: CDR1 SGDLS and CDR2 YYNGEE. The CDR3: CASSATGTVKNIQYF. The CDR3 DNA reads as TGTGCCAGCAGCGCCACCGGGACAGTTAAAAACATTCAGTACTTC. The complete variable domain, with remaining parts taken from reference TRBV9 and TRBJ2-4, reads DSGVTQTPKHLITATGQRVTLRCSPRSGDLSVYWYQQSLDQGLQFLIQYYNGEERAKGNILERFSAQQFPDLHSELNLSSLELGDSALYFCASSATGTVKNIQYFGAGTRLSVL.

This clone has only a few counts. The chain is built from TRBV7-9 and TRBJ2-7; D uncertain. Between the trimmed V and J ends, which lost 3 bases and 1 base, there was a span of 10 bases. The CDR3 extends over 14 amino acids. CDR1 and CDR2 from the germline V gene are SEHNR and FQNEAQ (reference sequence). CDR3 sequence reads: CASSFLVPSYEQYF. For the CDR3, the DNA is TGTGCCAGCAGCTTTCTTGTGCCTTCCTACGAGCAGTACTTC.

This clone was counted between two and nine times. The chain recombines TRBV6-5 with TRBJ2-5; D call uncertain. The V end lost 6 bases, the J end lost 5 bases, and 7 bases lay between the germline ends. This CDR3 has 11 amino acids. CDR1 and CDR2 from the germline V gene are MNHEY and SVGAGI. CDR3 region: CASSQRETQYF. CDR3 DNA: TGTGCCAGCAGCCAAAGGGAGACCCAGTACTTC.

The rearrangement links TRBV7-9 to TRBJ1-1; no definite D call. CDR3 length: 13 amino acids. From germline, CDR1 is SEHNR and CDR2 FQNEAQ (reference sequence). Trimming cost V 7 bases and J 0 bases, with 9 bases left between them. The CDR3 DNA reads as TGTGCCAGCACCCCTTCCCTGAACACTGAAGCTTTCTTT. Translated, it gives CASTPSLNTEAFF.

The V call is TRBV30, the J call TRBJ1-2; TRBD1 matches 12 bases. CDR1 is GTSNPN and CDR2 is SVGIG in the germline V gene (reference sequence). With V trimmed by 5 bases and J by 5 bases, 9 bases remained unmatched. CDR3 length: 15 residues. The CDR3, as DNA: TGTGCCTGGGGCCAAGGGACAGGGGGCGCGTATGGCTACACCTTC. Translating gives CAWGQGTGGAYGYTF.